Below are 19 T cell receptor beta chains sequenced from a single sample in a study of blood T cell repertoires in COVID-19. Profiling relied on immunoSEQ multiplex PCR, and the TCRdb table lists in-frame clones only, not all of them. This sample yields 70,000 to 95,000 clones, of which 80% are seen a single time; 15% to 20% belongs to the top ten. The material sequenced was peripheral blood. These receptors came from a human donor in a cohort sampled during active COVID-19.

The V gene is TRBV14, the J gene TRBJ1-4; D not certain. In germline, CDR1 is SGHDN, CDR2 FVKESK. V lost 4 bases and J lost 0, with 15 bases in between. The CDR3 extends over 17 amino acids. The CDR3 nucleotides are TGTGCCAGCAGCCTTCGACATCAAAGTGCAACTAATGAAAAACTGTTTTTT. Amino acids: CASSLRHQSATNEKLFF.

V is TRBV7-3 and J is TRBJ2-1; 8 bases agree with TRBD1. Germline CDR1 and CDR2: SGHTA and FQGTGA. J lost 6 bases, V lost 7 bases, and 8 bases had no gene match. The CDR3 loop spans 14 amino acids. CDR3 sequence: CASNPGTGVNEQFF. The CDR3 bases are TGTGCCAGCAATCCCGGGACAGGAGTCAATGAGCAGTTCTTC. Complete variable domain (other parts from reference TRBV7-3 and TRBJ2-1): GAGVSQTPSNKVTEKGKYVELRCDPISGHTALYWYRQSLGQGPEFLIYFQGTGAADDSGLPNDRFFAVRPEGSVSTLKIQRTERGDSAVYLCASNPGTGVNEQFFGPGTRLTVL.

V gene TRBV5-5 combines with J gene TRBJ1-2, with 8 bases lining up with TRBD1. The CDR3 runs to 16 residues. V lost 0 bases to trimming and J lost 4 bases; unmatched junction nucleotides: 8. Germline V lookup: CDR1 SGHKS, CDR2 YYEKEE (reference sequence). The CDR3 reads CASSLASQGAGYGYTF. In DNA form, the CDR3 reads TGTGCCAGCAGCTTGGCCTCCCAGGGGGCTGGCTATGGCTACACCTTC. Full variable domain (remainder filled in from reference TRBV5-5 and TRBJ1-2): DAGVTQSPTHLIKTRGQQVTLRCSPISGHKSVSWYQQVLGQGPQFIFQYYEKEERGRGNFPDRFSARQFPNYSSELNVNALLLGDSALYLCASSLASQGAGYGYTFGSGTRLTVV.

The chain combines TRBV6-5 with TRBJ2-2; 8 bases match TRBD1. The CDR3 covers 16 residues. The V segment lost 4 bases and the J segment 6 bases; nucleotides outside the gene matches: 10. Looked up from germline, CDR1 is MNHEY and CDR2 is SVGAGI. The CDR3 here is CASSSGQGIGSGELFF. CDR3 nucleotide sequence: TGTGCCAGCAGTTCAGGACAGGGAATCGGCTCCGGGGAGCTGTTTTTT.

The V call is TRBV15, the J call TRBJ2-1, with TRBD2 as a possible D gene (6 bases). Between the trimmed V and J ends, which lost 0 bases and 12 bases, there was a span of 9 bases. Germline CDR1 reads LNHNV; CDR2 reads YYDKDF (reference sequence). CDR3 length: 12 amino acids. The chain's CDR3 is CATSRDRRGQFF. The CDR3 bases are TGTGCCACCAGCAGAGATCGGCGGGGGCAGTTCTTC.

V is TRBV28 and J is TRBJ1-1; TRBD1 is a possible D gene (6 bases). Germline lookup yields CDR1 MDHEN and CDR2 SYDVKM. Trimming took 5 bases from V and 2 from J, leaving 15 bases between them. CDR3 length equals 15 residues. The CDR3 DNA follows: TGTGCCAGCAGTCAAGCATTCAGGGGAAACACTGAAGCTTTCTTT. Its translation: CASSQAFRGNTEAFF.

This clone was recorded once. The CDR3 coding sequence is TGTGCCAGCAGCTCGGGACAGGGGATGAACACTGAAGCTTTCTTT. Translated: CASSSGQGMNTEAFF. The chain links TRBV6-6 to TRBJ1-1, with 10 bases that match TRBD1. This CDR3 is built from 15 residues. The germline V gene has CDR1 MNHNY and CDR2 SVGAGI (reference sequence). The V and J ends lost 6 bases and 0 bases, in that order; junction bases with no gene match: 4.

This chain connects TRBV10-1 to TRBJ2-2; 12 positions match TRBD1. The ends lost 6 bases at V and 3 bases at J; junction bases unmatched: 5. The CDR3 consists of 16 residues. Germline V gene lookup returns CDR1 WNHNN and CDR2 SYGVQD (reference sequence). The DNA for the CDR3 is TGCGCCAGCAGCGAGGGACAGGGGGCTGACACCGGGGAGCTGTTTTTT. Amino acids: CASSEGQGADTGELFF.

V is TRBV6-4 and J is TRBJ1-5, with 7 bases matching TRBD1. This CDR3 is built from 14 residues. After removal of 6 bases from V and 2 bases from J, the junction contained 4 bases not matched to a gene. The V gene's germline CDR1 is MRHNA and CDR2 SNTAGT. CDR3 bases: TGTGCCAGCAGAGACAGGGAGGGCAATCAGCCCCAGCATTTT. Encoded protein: CASRDREGNQPQHF.

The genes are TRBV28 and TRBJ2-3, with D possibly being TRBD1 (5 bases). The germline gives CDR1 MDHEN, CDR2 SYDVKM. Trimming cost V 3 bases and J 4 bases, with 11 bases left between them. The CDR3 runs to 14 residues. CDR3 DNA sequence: TGTGCCAGCAGTTTTGATAGGGGCCCAGATACGCAGTATTTT. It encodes CASSFDRGPDTQYF.

CDR3 coding DNA: TGCGCCAGCAGCTTGACTAGCGGGGGAGGTGAGCAGTTCTTC. Translated, it gives CASSLTSGGGEQFF. The chain couples TRBV5-1 to TRBJ2-1, with TRBD2 matching 11 bases. Germline assignment: CDR1 SGHRS and CDR2 YFSETQ. Unmatched junction bases numbered 3, after V lost 1 base and J lost 9 bases. This CDR3 has 14 amino acids.

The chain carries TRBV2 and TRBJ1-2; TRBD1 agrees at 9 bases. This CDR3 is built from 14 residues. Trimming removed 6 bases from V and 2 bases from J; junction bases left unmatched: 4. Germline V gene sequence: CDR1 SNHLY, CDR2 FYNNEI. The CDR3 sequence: CASRGQGSNYGYTF. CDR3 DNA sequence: TGTGCCAGCAGAGGACAGGGGTCCAACTATGGCTACACCTTC. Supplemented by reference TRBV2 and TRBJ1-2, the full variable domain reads EPEVTQTPSHQVTQMGQEVILRCVPISNHLYFYWYRQILGQKVEFLVSFYNNEISEKSEIFDDQFSVERPDGSNFTLKIRSTKLEDSAMYFCASRGQGSNYGYTFGSGTRLTVV.

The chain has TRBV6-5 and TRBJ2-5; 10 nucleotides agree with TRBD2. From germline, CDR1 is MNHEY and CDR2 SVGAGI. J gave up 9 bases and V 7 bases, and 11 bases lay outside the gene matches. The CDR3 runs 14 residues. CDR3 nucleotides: TGTGCCAGCATGTCTAGCGGGGGTCTTTGGGCCCAGTACTTC. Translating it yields CASMSSGGLWAQYF.

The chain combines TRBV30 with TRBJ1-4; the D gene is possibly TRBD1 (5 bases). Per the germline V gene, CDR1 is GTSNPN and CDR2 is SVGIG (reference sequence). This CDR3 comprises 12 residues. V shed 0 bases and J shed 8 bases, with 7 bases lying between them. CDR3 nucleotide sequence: TGTGCCTGGAGTGTCGGGGGGGAAAAACTGTTTTTT. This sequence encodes CAWSVGGEKLFF.

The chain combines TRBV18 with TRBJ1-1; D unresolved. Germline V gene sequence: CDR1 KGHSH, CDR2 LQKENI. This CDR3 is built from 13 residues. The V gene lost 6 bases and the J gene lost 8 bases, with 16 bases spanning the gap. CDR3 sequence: CASSPGGLGEAFF. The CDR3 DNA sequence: TGTGCCAGCTCCCCCGGAGGGTTGGGAGAAGCTTTCTTT. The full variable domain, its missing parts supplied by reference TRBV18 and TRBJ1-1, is NAGVMQNPRHLVRRRGQEARLRCSPMKGHSHVYWYRQLPEEGLKFMVYLQKENIIDESGMPKERFSAEFPKEGPSILRIQQVVRGDSAAYFCASSPGGLGEAFFGQGTRLTVV.

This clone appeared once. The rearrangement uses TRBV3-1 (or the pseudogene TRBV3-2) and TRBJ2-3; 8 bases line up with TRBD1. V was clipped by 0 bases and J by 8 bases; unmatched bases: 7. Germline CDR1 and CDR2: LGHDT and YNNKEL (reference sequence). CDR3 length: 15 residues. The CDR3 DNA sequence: TGTGCCAGCAGCCAAGAGGACAGGGAAGACCGTACGCAGTATTTT. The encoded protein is CASSQEDREDRTQYF.

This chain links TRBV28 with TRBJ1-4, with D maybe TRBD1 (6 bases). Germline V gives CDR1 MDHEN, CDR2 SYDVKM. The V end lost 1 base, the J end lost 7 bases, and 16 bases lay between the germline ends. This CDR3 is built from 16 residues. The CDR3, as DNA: TGTGCCAGCAGTTTATATAGGGGGTCGGAAGGTGAAAAACTGTTTTTT. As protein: CASSLYRGSEGEKLFF.

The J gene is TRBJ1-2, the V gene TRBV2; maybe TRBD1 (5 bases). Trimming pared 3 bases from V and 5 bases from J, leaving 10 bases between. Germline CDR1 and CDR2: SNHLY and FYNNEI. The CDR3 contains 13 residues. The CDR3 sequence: CASSDQGKYGYTF. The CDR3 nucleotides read TGTGCCAGCAGTGATCAGGGAAAATATGGCTACACCTTC.

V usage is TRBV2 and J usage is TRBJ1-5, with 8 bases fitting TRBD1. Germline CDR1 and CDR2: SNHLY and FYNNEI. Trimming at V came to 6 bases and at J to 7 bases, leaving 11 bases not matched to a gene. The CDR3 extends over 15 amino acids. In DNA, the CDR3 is TGTGCCAGCAGCCTAACACGGACAGGGAACCAGCCCCAGCATTTT. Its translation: CASSLTRTGNQPQHF.